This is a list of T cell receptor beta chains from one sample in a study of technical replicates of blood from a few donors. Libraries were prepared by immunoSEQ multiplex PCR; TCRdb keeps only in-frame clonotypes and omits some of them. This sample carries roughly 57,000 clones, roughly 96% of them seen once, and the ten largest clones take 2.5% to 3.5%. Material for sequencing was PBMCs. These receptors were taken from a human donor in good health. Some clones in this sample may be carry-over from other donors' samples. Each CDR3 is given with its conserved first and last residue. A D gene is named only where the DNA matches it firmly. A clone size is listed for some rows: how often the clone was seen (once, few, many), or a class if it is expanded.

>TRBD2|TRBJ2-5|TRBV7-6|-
TGTGCCAGCAGCTTAGACGGGGGGGAAGAGACCCAGTACTTC
CASSLDGGEETQYF
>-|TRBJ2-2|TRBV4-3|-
TGCGCCAGCAGCCTGGGAAAGGGACTTGTCTTTGCCGGGGAGCTGTTTTTT
CASSLGKGLVFAGELFF
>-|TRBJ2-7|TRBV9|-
TGTGCCAGCAGCGCCGACAGTAAGGTTAGGGAGCAGTACTTC
CASSADSKVREQYF
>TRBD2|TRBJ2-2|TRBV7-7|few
TGTGCCAGCAGCTTAGGGCGGGAGGGGACCGGGGAGCTGTTTTTT
CASSLGREGTGELFF
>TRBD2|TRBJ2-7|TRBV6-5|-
TGTGCCAGCAGTTATACTAGCGGGAGCTCCTACGAGCAGTACTTC
CASSYTSGSSYEQYF
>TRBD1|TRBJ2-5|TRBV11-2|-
TGTGCCAGCAGCCAAGGGACAGGGTTAGGAGAGACCCAGTACTTC
CASSQGTGLGETQYF
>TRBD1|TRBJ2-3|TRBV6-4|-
TGTGCCAGCAGTGACCTCAGGGGACAGTCTGATCTAGATACGCAGTATTTT
CASSDLRGQSDLDTQYF
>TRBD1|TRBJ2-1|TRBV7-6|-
TGTGCCAGCAGCTCAAGACAGGGCAGGGGCAATGAGCAGTTCTTC
CASSSRQGRGNEQFF
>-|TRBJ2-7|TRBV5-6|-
TGTGCCAGCAACCCGGGACAATCGGTCGCCGAGCAGTACTTC
CASNPGQSVAEQYF
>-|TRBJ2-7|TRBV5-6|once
TGTGCCAGCAGCCTTCCTGGGGCCTCCAGGGTGGGGGAGCAGTACTTC
CASSLPGASRVGEQYF
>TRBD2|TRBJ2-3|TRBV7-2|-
TGTGCCAGCAGCTTACTAGCGGGGAAGAGGGGAGATACGCAGTATTTT
CASSLLAGKRGDTQYF
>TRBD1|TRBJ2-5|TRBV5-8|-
TGTGCCAGCAGCCCAATAGGGGGCCGAGAGACCCAGTACTTC
CASSPIGGRETQYF
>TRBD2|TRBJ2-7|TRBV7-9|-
TGTGCCAGCAGCTTGACTAGCGGTTACTACGAGCAGTACTTC
CASSLTSGYYEQYF
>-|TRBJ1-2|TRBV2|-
TGTGCCAGCAAGGTCGGGGGGTCTCCGGAATATGGCTACACCTTC
CASKVGGSPEYGYTF
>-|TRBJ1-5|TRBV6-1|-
TGTGCCAGCAGTGAAACCCAGGGGCGCGGACAGCCCCAGCATTTT
CASSETQGRGQPQHF
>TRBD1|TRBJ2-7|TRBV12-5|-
TGTGCTAGTGGCCCAGACGACAGGGTCGACGAGCAGTACTTC
CASGPDDRVDEQYF
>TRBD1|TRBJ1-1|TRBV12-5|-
TGTGCTAGTGGTTTGACGTTCAGGGGGGCTTTCTTT
CASGLTFRGAFF
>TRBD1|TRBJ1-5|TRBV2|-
TGTGCCAGCAGTGGGCAGGGGGCCCATCAGCCCCAGCATTTT
CASSGQGAHQPQHF
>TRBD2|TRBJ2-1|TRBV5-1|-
TGCGCCAGCAGCCCCGGACTAGCGGACTCCTACAATGAGCAGTTCTTC
CASSPGLADSYNEQFF
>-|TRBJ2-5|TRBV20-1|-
TGCAGCCGCGGGACGTTGGGGACCCAGTACTTC
CSRGTLGTQYF
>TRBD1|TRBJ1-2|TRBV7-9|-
TGTGCCAGCAGCTTAGCGCGGGGGACAGGGAACTATGGCTACACCTTC
CASSLARGTGNYGYTF
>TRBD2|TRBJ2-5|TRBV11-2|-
TGTGCCAGCAGCTTGGCAGGCGGGGGGTTCCAAGAGACCCAGTACTTC
CASSLAGGGFQETQYF
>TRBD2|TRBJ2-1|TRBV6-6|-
TGTGCCAGCGGGGGGGATGAGCAGTTCTTC
CASGGDEQFF
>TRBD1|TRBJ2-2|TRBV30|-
TGTGCCTGGAACCGACAGGGTCCCGGGGAGCTGTTTTTT
CAWNRQGPGELFF
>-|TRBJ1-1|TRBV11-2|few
TGTGCCAGCAGCCCCCGAAAAGGCGGCGGGGGTTACACTGAAGCTTTCTTT
CASSPRKGGGGYTEAFF
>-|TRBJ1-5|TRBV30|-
TGTGCCTGGAGTTTCACAGGGTTGGGCAATCAGCCCCAGCATTTT
CAWSFTGLGNQPQHF
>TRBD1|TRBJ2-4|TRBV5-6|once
TGTGCCAGCAGCAAACCAGGGGGCGGGATAAACATTCAGTACTTC
CASSKPGGGINIQYF
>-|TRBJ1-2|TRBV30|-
TGTGCCTGGAGTGTGGGGGGTTATGGCTACACCTTC
CAWSVGGYGYTF
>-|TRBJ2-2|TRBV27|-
TGTGCCAGCAGTTCCTCTTCCGGGGAGCTGTTTTTT
CASSSSSGELFF
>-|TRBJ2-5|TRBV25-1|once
TGTGCCAGCAGAGGGGTCGGAGAGACCCAGTACTTC
CASRGVGETQYF
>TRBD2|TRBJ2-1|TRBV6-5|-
TGTGCCAGCACTCTAGGGTGGGAGGGCCGGGGTGAGCAGTTCTTC
CASTLGWEGRGEQFF
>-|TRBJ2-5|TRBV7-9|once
TGTGCCAGCAGCCCCGGGACTCAAGAGACCCAGTACTTC
CASSPGTQETQYF
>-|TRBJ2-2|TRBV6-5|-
TGTGCCAGCAGTTACTCGGCCCGTTTGCCCGGGGAGCTGTTTTTT
CASSYSARLPGELFF
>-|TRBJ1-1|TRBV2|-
TGTGCCAGCAGTGAAGATCAGGTCATGAACACTGAAGCTTTCTTT
CASSEDQVMNTEAFF
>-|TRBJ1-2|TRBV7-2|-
TGTGCCAGCAGCTTAGGATGGGAGTTGGGCTACACCTTC
CASSLGWELGYTF
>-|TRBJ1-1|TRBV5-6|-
TGTGCCAGCCGGGGGTTGGGGACTGAAGCTTTCTTT
CASRGLGTEAFF
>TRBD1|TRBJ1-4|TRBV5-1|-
TGCGCCAGCAGCTTGACTCCGGCAGGGGGAAATGAAAAACTGTTTTTT
CASSLTPAGGNEKLFF
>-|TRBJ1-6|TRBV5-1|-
TGCGCCAGCAGCTTGTCACAGGCAACCATCTCCTATAATTCACCCCTCCACTTT
CASSLSQATISYNSPLHF
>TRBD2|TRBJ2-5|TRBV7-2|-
TGTGCCAGCAGCCCAAACAGCGGGAACGGATGGGGGACCCAGTACTTC
CASSPNSGNGWGTQYF
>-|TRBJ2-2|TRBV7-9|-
TGTGCCAGCAGCTTAGCGAGTAGCGCCGGGGAGCTGTTTTTT
CASSLASSAGELFF
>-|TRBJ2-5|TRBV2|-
TGTGCCAGCGGTCTTCGATTAGTAAAATATAAAGAGACCCAGTACTTC
CASGLRLVKYKETQYF
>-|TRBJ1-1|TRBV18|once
TGTGCCAGCTCACCCTTTGCATGGGCCGAGGGCACTGAAGCTTTCTTT
CASSPFAWAEGTEAFF
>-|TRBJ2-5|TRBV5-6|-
TGTGCCAGCAGCTTGTTTCCACTTAGGGGGACCCAGTACTTC
CASSLFPLRGTQYF
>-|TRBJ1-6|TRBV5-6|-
TGTGCCAGCAGCTTGGAGACAGCTGTAAATTCACCCCTCCACTTT
CASSLETAVNSPLHF
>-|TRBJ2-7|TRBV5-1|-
TGCGCCAGCAGTCCAGTGGTTGGGAGTTGGGAGCAGTACTTC
CASSPVVGSWEQYF
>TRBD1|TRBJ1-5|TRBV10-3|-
TGTGCCATCAGTGCAGGGGGCAGCAATCAGCCCCAGCATTTT
CAISAGGSNQPQHF
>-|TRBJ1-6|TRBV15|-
TGTGCCACCAGCAGAGGGACAGCCCTCGGTTCACCCCTCCACTTT
CATSRGTALGSPLHF
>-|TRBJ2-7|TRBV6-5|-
TGTGCCGCAAGGCCGCAGGGGAACGGCGAGCAGTACTTC
CAARPQGNGEQYF
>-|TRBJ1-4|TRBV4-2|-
TGTGCCAGCAGCCAACAGTCAACTAATGAAAAACTGTTTTTT
CASSQQSTNEKLFF
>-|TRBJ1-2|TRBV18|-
TGTGCCAGCTCACCACCGGGGCAGCCTCAGGGTGGCTACACCTTC
CASSPPGQPQGGYTF
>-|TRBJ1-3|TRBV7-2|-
TGTGCCAGCAGCTTTTACGAGGGAAACACCATATATTTT
CASSFYEGNTIYF
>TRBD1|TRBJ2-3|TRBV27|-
TGTGCCAGCAGTTTAAGGCTCACGGGCAGGGGGTCAGATACGCAGTATTTT
CASSLRLTGRGSDTQYF
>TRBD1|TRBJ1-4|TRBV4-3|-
TGCGCCAGCAGCCAGAGGGACAGGGATAACGAAAAACTGTTTTTT
CASSQRDRDNEKLFF
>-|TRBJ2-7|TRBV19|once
TGTGCCAGTAGTAGGGGCTGGGCGGCGGCTTACGAGCAGTACTTC
CASSRGWAAAYEQYF
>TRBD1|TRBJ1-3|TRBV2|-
TGTGCCAGCAGGGCCCCATCCGGTAGGGGACAGGGAGACACCATATATTTT
CASRAPSGRGQGDTIYF
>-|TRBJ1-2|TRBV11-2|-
TGTGCCAGCAGCTTAGATCCCGTATCCTATGGCTACACCTTC
CASSLDPVSYGYTF
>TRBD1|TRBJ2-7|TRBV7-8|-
TGTGCCAGCAGCTTACGGGACAGGGTATACGAGCAGTACTTC
CASSLRDRVYEQYF